This T cell receptor (beta chain) was recorded in a study of blood T cell repertoires in COVID-19. Study at large: The origin of the acute and convalescent COVID-19 samples was the United States, Italy and Spain.

The ends were cut back, 6 bases at V and 6 bases at J, with 8 bases in the middle. CDR1 is MNHNY and CDR2 is SVGAGI in the germline V gene (reference sequence). The CDR3 totals 12 residues. The assay was immunoSEQ multiplex PCR, and TCRdb's table has in-frame clones only and misses some. The table lists approximately 120,000 clones, roughly 85% of them singletons. The genes are TRBV6-6 and TRBJ2-2; weak D call: TRBD1 (6 bases). This sequence was found in a woman aged 80 or older with COVID-19, enrolled during active disease. The specimen was peripheral blood. CDR3 in DNA: TGTGCCAGCAGGGGACAACCCGGGGAGCTGTTTTTT. It encodes CASRGQPGELFF.